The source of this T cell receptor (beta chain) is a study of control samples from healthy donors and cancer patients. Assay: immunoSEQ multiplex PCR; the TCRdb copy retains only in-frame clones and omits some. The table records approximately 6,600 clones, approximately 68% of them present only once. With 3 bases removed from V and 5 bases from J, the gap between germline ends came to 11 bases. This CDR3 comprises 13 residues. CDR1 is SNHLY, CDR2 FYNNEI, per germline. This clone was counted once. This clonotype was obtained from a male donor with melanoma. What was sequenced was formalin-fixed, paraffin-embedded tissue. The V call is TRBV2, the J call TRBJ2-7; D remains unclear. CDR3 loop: CASSEFVGNEQYF. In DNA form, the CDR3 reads TGTGCCAGCAGTGAGTTCGTCGGAAACGAGCAGTACTTC.